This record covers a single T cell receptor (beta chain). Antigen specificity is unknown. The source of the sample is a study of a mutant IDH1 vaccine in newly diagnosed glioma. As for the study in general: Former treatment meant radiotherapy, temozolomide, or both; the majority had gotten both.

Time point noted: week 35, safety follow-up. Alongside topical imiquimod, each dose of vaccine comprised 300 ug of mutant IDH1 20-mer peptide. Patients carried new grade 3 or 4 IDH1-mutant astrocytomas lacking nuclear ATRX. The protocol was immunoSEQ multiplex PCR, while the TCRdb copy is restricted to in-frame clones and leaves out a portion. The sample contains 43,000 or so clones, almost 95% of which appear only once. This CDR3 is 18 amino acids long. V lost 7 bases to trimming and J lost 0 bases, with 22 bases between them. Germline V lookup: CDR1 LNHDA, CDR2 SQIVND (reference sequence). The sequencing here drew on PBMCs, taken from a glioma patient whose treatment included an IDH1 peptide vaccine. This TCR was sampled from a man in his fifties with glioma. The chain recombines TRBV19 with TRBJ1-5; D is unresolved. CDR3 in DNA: TGTGCCAGTAATTCCGTGACCGTAGGGATCCCTAGCAATCAGCCCCAGCATTTT. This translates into CASNSVTVGIPSNQPQHF.